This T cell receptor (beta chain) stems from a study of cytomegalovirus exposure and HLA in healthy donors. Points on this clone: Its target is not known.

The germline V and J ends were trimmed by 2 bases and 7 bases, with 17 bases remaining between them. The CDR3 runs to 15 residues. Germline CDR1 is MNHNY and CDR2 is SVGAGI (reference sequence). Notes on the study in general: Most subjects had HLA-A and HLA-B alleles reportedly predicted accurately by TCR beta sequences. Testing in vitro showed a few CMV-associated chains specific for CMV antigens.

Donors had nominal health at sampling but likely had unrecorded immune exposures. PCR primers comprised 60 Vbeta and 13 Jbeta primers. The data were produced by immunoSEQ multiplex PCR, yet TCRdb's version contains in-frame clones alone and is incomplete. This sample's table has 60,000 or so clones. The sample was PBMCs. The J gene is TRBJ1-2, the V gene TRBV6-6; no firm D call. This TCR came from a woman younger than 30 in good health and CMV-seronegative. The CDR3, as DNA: TGTGCCAGCAGTTACCGAGAGTCAGGCGTGAGTGGCTACACCTTC. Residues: CASSYRESGVSGYTF.